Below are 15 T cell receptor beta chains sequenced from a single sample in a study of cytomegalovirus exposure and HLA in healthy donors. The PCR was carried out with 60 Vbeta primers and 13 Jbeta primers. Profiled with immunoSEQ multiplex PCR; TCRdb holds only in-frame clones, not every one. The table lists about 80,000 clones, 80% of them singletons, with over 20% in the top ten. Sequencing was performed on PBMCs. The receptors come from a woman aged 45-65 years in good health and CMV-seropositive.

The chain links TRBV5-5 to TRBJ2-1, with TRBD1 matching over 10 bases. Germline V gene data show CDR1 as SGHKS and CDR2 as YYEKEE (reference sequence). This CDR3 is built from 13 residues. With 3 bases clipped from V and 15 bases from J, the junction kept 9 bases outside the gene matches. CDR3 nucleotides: TGTGCCAGCAGCTCTTCGACAGGGGGCGTTGGGTTCTTC. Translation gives CASSSSTGGVGFF. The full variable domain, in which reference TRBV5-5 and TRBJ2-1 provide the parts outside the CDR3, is DAGVTQSPTHLIKTRGQQVTLRCSPISGHKSVSWYQQVLGQGPQFIFQYYEKEERGRGNFPDRFSARQFPNYSSELNVNALLLGDSALYLCASSSSTGGVGFFGPGTRLTVL.

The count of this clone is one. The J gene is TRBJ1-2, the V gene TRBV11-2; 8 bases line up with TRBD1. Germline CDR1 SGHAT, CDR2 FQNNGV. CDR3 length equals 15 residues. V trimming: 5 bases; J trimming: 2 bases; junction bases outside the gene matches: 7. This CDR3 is CASSPSTGANYGYTF. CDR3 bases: TGTGCCAGCAGCCCTTCGACAGGGGCAAACTATGGCTACACCTTC.

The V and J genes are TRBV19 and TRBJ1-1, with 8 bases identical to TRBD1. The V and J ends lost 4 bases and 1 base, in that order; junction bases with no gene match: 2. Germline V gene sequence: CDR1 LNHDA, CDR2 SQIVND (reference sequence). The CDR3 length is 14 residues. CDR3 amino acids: CASSRQGRNTEAFF. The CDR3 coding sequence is TGTGCCAGTAGTAGACAGGGGCGGAACACTGAAGCTTTCTTT.

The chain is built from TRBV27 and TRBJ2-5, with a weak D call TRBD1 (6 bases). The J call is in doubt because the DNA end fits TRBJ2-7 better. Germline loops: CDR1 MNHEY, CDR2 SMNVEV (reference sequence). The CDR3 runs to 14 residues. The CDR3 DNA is TGTGCCAGCAGTTTCAACACAGGGTTCTACGAGCAGTACTTC. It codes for CASSFNTGFYEQYF.

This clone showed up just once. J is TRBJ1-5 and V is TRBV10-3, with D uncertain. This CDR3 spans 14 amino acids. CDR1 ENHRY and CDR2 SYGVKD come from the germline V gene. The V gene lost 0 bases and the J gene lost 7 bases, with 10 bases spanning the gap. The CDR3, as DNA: TGTGCCATCAGTGAGTCTGGAGAATCCCAGCCCCAGCATTTT. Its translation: CAISESGESQPQHF.

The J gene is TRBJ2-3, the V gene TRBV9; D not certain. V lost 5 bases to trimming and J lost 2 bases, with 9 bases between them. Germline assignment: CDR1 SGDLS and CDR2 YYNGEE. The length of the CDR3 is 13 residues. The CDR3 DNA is TGTGCCAGCAGGCGAGGAAACACAGATACGCAGTATTTT. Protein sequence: CASRRGNTDTQYF. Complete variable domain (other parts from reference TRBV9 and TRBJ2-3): DSGVTQTPKHLITATGQRVTLRCSPRSGDLSVYWYQQSLDQGLQFLIQYYNGEERAKGNILERFSAQQFPDLHSELNLSSLELGDSALYFCASRRGNTDTQYFGPGTRLTVL.

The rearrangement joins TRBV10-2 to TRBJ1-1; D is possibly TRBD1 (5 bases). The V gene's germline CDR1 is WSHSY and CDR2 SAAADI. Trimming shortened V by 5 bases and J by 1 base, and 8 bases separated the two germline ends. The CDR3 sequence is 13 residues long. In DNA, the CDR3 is TGCGCCAGCAGTACCCAGGGGAACACTGAAGCTTTCTTT. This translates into CASSTQGNTEAFF.

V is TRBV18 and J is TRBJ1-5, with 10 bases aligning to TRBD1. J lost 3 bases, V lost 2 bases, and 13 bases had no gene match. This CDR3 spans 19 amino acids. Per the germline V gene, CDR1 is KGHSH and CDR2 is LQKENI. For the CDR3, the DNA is TGTGCCAGCTCACCAATCGGGTCCACCGGGACAGGGGCCAATCAGCCCCAGCATTTT. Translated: CASSPIGSTGTGANQPQHF.

CDR3 sequence reads: CASSLVGLVSHEQYF. The CDR3 region has the DNA TGTGCCAGCAGCTTAGTGGGACTAGTGTCCCACGAGCAGTACTTC. The genes are TRBV7-8 and TRBJ2-7; 8 positions match TRBD2. V dropped 1 base and J dropped 5; count of bases not matched to a gene: 7. The CDR3 has 15 amino acids. Germline V gene data show CDR1 as SGHVS and CDR2 as FQNEAQ. Complete variable domain (other parts from reference TRBV7-8 and TRBJ2-7): GAGVSQSPRYKVAKRGQDVALRCDPISGHVSLFWYQQALGQGPEFLTYFQNEAQLDKSGLPSDRFFAERPEGSVSTLKIQRTQQEDSAVYLCASSLVGLVSHEQYFGPGTRLTVT.

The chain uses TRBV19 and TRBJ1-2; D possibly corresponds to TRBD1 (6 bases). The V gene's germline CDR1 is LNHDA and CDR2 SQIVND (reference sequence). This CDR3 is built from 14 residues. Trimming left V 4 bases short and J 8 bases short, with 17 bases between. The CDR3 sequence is CASSNSDRTGGYTF. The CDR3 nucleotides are TGTGCCAGTAGTAACTCGGACAGAACGGGAGGCTACACCTTC.

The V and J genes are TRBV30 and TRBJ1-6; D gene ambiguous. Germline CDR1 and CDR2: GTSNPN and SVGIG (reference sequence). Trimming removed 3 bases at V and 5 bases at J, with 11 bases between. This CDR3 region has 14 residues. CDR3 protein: CAWRAGNHNSPLHF. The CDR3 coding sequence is TGTGCCTGGAGGGCCGGGAACCATAATTCACCCCTCCACTTT. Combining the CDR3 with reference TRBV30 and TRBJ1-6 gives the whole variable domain SQTIHQWPATLVQPVGSPLSLECTVEGTSNPNLYWYRQAAGRGLQLLFYSVGIGQISSEVPQNLSASRPQDRQFILSSKKLLLSDSGFYLCAWRAGNHNSPLHFGNGTRLTVT.

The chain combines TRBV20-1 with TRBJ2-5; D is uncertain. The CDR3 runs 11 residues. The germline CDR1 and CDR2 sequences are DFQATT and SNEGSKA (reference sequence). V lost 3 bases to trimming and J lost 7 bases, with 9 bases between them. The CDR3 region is CSASLLWTQYF. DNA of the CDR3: TGCAGTGCTAGCCTCCTTTGGACCCAGTACTTC.

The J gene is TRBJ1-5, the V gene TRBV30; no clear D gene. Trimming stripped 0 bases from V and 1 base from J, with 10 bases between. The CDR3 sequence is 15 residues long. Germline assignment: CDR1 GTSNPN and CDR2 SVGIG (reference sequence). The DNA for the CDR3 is TGTGCCTGGAGTGTACCGGGGTCCAGCAATCAGCCCCAGCATTTT. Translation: CAWSVPGSSNQPQHF. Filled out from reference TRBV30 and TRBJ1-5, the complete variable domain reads SQTIHQWPATLVQPVGSPLSLECTVEGTSNPNLYWYRQAAGRGLQLLFYSVGIGQISSEVPQNLSASRPQDRQFILSSKKLLLSDSGFYLCAWSVPGSSNQPQHFGDGTRLSIL.

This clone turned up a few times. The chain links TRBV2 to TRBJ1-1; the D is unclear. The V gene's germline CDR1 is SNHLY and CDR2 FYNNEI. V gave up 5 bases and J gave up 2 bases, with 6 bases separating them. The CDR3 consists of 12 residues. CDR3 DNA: TGTGCCAGCAGTTACAGTAACACTGAAGCTTTCTTT. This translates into CASSYSNTEAFF.

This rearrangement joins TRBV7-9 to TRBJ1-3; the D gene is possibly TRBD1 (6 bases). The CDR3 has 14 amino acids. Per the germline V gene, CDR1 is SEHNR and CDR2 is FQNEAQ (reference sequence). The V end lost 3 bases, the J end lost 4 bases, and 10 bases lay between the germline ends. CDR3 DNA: TGTGCCAGCAGCTTCGCCAGGGGCGGAAACACCATATATTTT. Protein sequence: CASSFARGGNTIYF.